This is a list of T cell receptor beta chains from one sample in a study of blood T cells in healthy people across ages. TCRdb re-derived calls from the 5' RACE reads in MiXCR, one entry per CDR3 protein. The sample lists 600,000 to 900,000 distinct CDR3 sequences; roughly 25% were seen once. These data were also reused for a study on T cells of mothers and their children.

Sequencing was carried out using blood. The source is a boy younger than 18 in good health. CDR3s include the opening cysteine and the closing phenylalanine or tryptophan. The D gene is left open where the match is weak. Clone size is not always given. Where it is, it says once, few, many or a class for expanded clones.

v_call	clone_size	j_call	cdr3_length	d_call	cdr3_aa	cdr3_nt
TRBV27	NA	TRBJ2-5	16	TRBD2	CARRTSGGPFQETQYF	TGTGCCAGGAGGACTAGCGGGGGCCCCTTCCAAGAGACCCAGTACTTC
TRBV25-1	few	TRBJ2-1	17	TRBD2	CASSDLLAGISYNEQFF	TGTGCCAGCAGTGACCTTCTAGCGGGGATCTCCTACAATGAGCAGTTCTTC
TRBV12-3/TRBV12-4	NA	TRBJ1-1	13	NA	CASNIGGATEAFF	TGTGCCAGCAATATTGGAGGGGCCACTGAAGCTTTCTTT
TRBV6-5	NA	TRBJ2-4	14	TRBD2	CASSYTSGANIQYF	TGTGCCAGCAGTTACACTAGCGGGGCTAACATTCAGTACTTC
TRBV29-1	many	TRBJ2-7	10	NA	CSVGGYEQYF	TGCAGCGTTGGGGGCTACGAGCAGTACTTC
TRBV5-1	NA	TRBJ2-5	14	NA	CASSLQLGKETQYF	TGCGCCAGCAGCCTTCAATTGGGAAAAGAGACCCAGTACTTC
TRBV2	few	TRBJ2-1	14	TRBD1	CASSTTGTYNEQFF	TGTGCCAGCAGTACGACAGGGACCTACAATGAGCAGTTCTTC
TRBV4-1	NA	TRBJ2-4	14	NA	CASSPLGSGNIQYF	TGCGCCAGCAGCCCCTTGGGGTCCGGAAACATTCAGTACTTC
TRBV7-3	NA	TRBJ2-1	16	NA	CASSLGVGGPYNKQFF	TGTGCCAGCAGCTTAGGGGTCGGGGGGCCGTACAATAAGCAGTTCTTC
TRBV5-5	NA	TRBJ2-5	17	TRBD2	CASSLGVQPSGEETQYF	TGTGCCAGCAGCTTGGGTGTCCAGCCTAGCGGGGAAGAGACCCAGTACTTC
TRBV29-1	NA	TRBJ2-7	14	TRBD2	CSVEWGPGGDEQYF	TGCAGCGTTGAATGGGGACCCGGGGGGGACGAGCAGTACTTC
TRBV15	NA	TRBJ2-7	14	TRBD1	CATSRLTGGDEQYF	TGTGCCACCAGCAGACTGACAGGGGGAGACGAGCAGTACTTC
TRBV28	NA	TRBJ2-7	13	NA	CASSLGVAREQYF	TGTGCCAGCAGTTTAGGGGTCGCGCGAGAGCAGTACTTC
TRBV29-1	many	TRBJ2-1	15	TRBD2	CSVPRGLAANNEQFF	TGCAGCGTTCCAAGGGGCCTAGCGGCGAACAATGAGCAGTTCTTC
TRBV6-5	few	TRBJ1-2	17	NA	CASSYSKTGKALGGYTF	TGTGCCAGCAGTTACTCGAAAACAGGGAAGGCTCTAGGCGGCTACACCTTC
TRBV20-1	few	TRBJ2-7	15	NA	CSARDKTQKVYEQYF	TGCAGTGCTAGAGATAAGACGCAGAAAGTTTACGAGCAGTACTTC
TRBV12-3/TRBV12-4	NA	TRBJ2-3	15	NA	CASSSTGASTDTQYF	TGTGCCAGCAGTTCCACAGGAGCTAGCACAGATACGCAGTATTTT
TRBV20-1	NA	TRBJ1-2	14	TRBD1	CSARTHRGNYGYTF	TGCAGTGCTAGAACGCACAGGGGAAACTATGGCTACACCTTC
TRBV9	NA	TRBJ2-2	14	NA	CASSVDLAAGELFF	TGTGCCAGCAGCGTAGACCTAGCCGCCGGGGAGTTGTTTTTT
TRBV5-1	many	TRBJ2-5	16	NA	CASSLTGGQSGETQYF	TGCGCCAGCAGCTTGACTGGTGGACAGTCGGGAGAGACCCAGTACTTC
TRBV13	many	TRBJ2-7	14	NA	CASSLGNPPLEQYF	TGTGCCAGCAGCTTAGGGAACCCACCCCTCGAGCAGTACTTC
TRBV2	few	TRBJ2-1	16	NA	CASSEVKGSSYNEQFF	TGTGCCAGCAGTGAAGTAAAGGGGAGCTCCTACAATGAGCAGTTCTTC
TRBV27	NA	TRBJ1-2	13	NA	CASSLSSGGGYTF	TGTGCCAGCAGTTTATCGTCCGGGGGAGGCTACACCTTC
TRBV18	few	TRBJ1-2	14	TRBD1	CASSPGQGGDGYTF	TGTGCCAGCTCACCAGGACAGGGAGGAGATGGCTACACCTTC
TRBV29-1	NA	TRBJ2-7	13	NA	CSVAVGDSNEQYF	TGCAGCGTTGCAGTCGGCGACAGTAACGAGCAGTACTTC
TRBV27	NA	TRBJ2-3	13	NA	CASCQRSTDTQYF	TGTGCCAGCTGTCAGCGGTCCACAGATACGCAGTATTTT
TRBV13	NA	TRBJ1-1	13	NA	CASSLGPGLGAFF	TGTGCCAGCAGCTTAGGTCCAGGGTTGGGTGCTTTCTTT
TRBV30	NA	TRBJ1-4	14	NA	CAWSVQSTNEKLFF	TGTGCCTGGAGTGTGCAGTCAACTAATGAAAAACTGTTTTTT
TRBV29-1	NA	TRBJ2-7	12	NA	CSVKISEYEQYF	TGCAGCGTGAAAATTTCAGAGTACGAGCAGTACTTC
TRBV2	NA	TRBJ2-5	16	NA	CASRGRKKGIQETQYF	TGTGCCAGCAGGGGGAGAAAGAAAGGAATCCAAGAGACCCAGTACTTC
TRBV10-2	few	TRBJ1-5	13	NA	CASGAYSNQPQHF	TGCGCCAGCGGAGCCTATAGCAATCAGCCCCAGCATTTT
TRBV9	NA	TRBJ2-7	11	NA	CASSCPWVEYF	TGTGCCAGCAGCTGCCCCTGGGTGGAGTACTTC
TRBV7-3	NA	TRBJ2-1	16	TRBD2	CASSLKYERGGSEQFF	TGTGCCAGCAGCTTAAAATATGAGCGGGGGGGCAGTGAGCAGTTCTTC
TRBV12-3/TRBV12-4	NA	TRBJ1-2	15	NA	CASSRGDTLNYGYTF	TGTGCCAGCAGTCGGGGGGACACACTTAACTATGGCTACACCTTC
TRBV4-1	few	TRBJ2-6	15	NA	CASSQEVQGANVLTF	TGCGCCAGCAGCCAAGAAGTCCAGGGGGCCAACGTCCTGACTTTC
TRBV12-3/TRBV12-4	few	TRBJ1-6	13	NA	CASSLVVGDSLHF	TGTGCCAGCAGTTTAGTCGTGGGGGATAGCCTCCACTTT
TRBV18	NA	TRBJ2-1	15	NA	CASSPPGPQGNEQFF	TGTGCCAGCTCACCTCCGGGGCCCCAGGGTAATGAGCAGTTCTTC
TRBV15	NA	TRBJ2-3	15	NA	CATSRREALPDTQYF	TGTGCCACCAGCAGGAGAGAAGCTCTACCAGATACGCAGTATTTT
TRBV7-9	NA	TRBJ2-5	15	NA	CASSLDLQSQETQYF	TGTGCCAGCAGCTTAGATCTCCAGTCCCAAGAGACCCAGTACTTC
TRBV12-3/TRBV12-4	once	TRBJ1-4	12	NA	CASRGTEEKLFF	TGTGCCAGCAGGGGGACGGAGGAAAAACTGTTTTTT
TRBV7-9	NA	TRBJ2-1	12	TRBD2	CASSSLSGAQFF	TGTGCCAGCAGCTCCTTAAGCGGGGCGCAGTTCTTC